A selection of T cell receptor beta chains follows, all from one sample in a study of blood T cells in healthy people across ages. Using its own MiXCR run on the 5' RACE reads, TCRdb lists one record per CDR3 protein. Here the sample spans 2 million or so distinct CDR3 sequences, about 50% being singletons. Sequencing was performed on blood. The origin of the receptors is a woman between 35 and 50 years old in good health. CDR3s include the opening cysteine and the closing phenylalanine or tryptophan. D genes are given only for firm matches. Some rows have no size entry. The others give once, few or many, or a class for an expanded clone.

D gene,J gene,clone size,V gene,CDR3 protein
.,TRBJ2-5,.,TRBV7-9,CASSLYIAGQGYEQYF
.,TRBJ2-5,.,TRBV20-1,CSASFGGSWETQYF
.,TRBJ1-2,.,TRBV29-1,CSVEPLGGNKGYTF
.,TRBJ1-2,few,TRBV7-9,CASSPPTGYYGYTF
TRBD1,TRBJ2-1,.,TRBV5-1,CASSFPPRGQVDNEQFF
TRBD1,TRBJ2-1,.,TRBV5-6,CAGIRSFRGSDNEQFF
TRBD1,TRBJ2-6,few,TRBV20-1,CSARDQGTAPFGANVLTF
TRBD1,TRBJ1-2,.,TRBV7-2,CASSYQTGGGSEDYGYTF
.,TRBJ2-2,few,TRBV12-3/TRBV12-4,CASRPPLGAGELFF
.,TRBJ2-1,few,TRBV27,CASSLMIYNEQFF
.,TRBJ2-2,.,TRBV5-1,CASMYENTGELFF
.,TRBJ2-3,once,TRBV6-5,CASSYSVGASTDTQYF
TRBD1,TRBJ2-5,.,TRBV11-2,CASSLWGSTGGFQETQYF
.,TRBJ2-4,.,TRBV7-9,CASSLAGPANIQYF
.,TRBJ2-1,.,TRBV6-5,CATRIQGNRAYNEQFF
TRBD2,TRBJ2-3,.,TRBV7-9,CASSAFGGATDTQYF
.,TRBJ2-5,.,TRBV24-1,CATSDSPTETQYF